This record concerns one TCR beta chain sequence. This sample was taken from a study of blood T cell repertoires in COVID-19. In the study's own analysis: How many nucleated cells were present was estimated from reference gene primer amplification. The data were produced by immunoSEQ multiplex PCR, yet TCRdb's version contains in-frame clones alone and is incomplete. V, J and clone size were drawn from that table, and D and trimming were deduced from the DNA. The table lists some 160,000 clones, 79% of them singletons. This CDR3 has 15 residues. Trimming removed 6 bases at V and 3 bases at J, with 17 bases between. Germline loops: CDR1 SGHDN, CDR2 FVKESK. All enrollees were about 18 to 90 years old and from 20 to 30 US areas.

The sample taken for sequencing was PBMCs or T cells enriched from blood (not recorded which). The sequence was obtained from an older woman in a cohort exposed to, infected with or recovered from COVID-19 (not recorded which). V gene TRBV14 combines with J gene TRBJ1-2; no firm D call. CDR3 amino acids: CASRPLLGGHYGYTF. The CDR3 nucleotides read TGTGCCAGCAGACCCCTTCTTGGAGGGCACTATGGCTACACCTTC.